This is a list of T cell receptor beta chains from one sample in a study of T cell changes during pregnancy in multiple sclerosis. Data came from immunoSEQ multiplex PCR; TCRdb stores just in-frame clones and leaves some out. The sample holds 18,000 or so clones, approximately 90% seen once. The sample was CD4+ T cells from peripheral blood mononuclear cells, taken in the first trimester of pregnancy. The receptors here all came from a female donor in good health, enrolled as a control in a pregnancy study. Each CDR3 is given with its conserved first and last residue. D genes are given only for firm matches. Some rows have no size entry. The others give once, few or many, or a class for an expanded clone.

>NA|TRBV5-4|TRBJ2-3|TRBD2
TGTGCCAGCAGCCAAGGACTAGCCCGCACAGATACGCAGTATTTT
CASSQGLARTDTQYF
>NA|TRBV6-6|TRBJ2-1|TRBD1
TGTGCCAGCAGGACAGGGGGCGGGCAAAATGAGCAGTTCTTC
CASRTGGGQNEQFF
>NA|TRBV4-3|TRBJ2-3|TRBD2
TGCGCCAGCAGCCAAAATAGCGGGGGGGACACAGATACGCAGTATTTT
CASSQNSGGDTDTQYF
>NA|TRBV19|TRBJ2-6|NA
TGTGCCAGTATGGGTCCGGGTTCTGGGGCCAACGTCCTGACTTTC
CASMGPGSGANVLTF
>NA|TRBV29-1|TRBJ2-3|TRBD2
TGCAGCGTTTCCCGGACTAGCGGAAGCACAGATACGCAGTATTTT
CSVSRTSGSTDTQYF
>NA|TRBV9|TRBJ2-1|TRBD2
TGTGCCAGCAGCCGTGGGAGGGGCGGCAACAATGAGCAGTTCTTC
CASSRGRGGNNEQFF
>NA|TRBV7-2|TRBJ2-1|NA
TGTGCCAGCAGCACGATATCTTTGCAAACTACAAGTGAGCAGTTCTTC
CASSTISLQTTSEQFF
>few|TRBV6-1|TRBJ2-4|TRBD1
TGTGCCAGCAGTGTAGACAGGGGCGAAAACATTCAGTACTTC
CASSVDRGENIQYF
>NA|TRBV7-9|TRBJ1-1|NA
TGTGCCAGCAGCGGGGGGGGCTACACTGAAGCTTTCTTT
CASSGGGYTEAFF
>NA|TRBV7-9|TRBJ2-1|TRBD1
TGTGCCAGCAGCTTTTGGGACAGGGGTACAAATGAGCAGTTCTTC
CASSFWDRGTNEQFF
>NA|TRBV9|TRBJ2-1|TRBD2
TGTGCCAGCAGCGTGGCTAGCGGGAGCTTTTACAATGAGCAGTTCTTC
CASSVASGSFYNEQFF
>NA|TRBV7-2|TRBJ2-1|TRBD2
TGTGCCAGCAGCACCCCCTGGGCGGGGGGTCCCAACAATGAGCAGTTCTTC
CASSTPWAGGPNNEQFF
>NA|TRBV4-3|TRBJ2-2|NA
TGCGCCAGCAGCCAAGCTGGACGCGGGGCGAACACCGGGGAGCTGTTTTTT
CASSQAGRGANTGELFF
>NA|TRBV11-2|TRBJ2-2|NA
TGTGCCAGCAGCTCGGGGAGGAGGGACACCGGGGAGCTGTTTTTT
CASSSGRRDTGELFF
>NA|TRBV7-2|TRBJ1-1|NA
TGTGCCAGCAGCTACAGGACCGCGAACACTGAAGCTTTCTTT
CASSYRTANTEAFF
>NA|TRBV15|TRBJ1-2|NA
TGTGCCACCAGCAGAGACAGGCAGGCGTTCCCTGACGGCTACACCTTC
CATSRDRQAFPDGYTF
>NA|TRBV5-4|TRBJ2-7|NA
TGTGCCAGCAGCTCACAGGTCTCCTACGAGCAGTACTTC
CASSSQVSYEQYF
>NA|TRBV15|TRBJ1-2|NA
TGTGCCACTCGAGGGGGGGTTGGGAGAGGAAGTGGCTACACCTTC
CATRGGVGRGSGYTF
>once|TRBV5-4|TRBJ1-1|NA
TGTGCCAGCAGCTTTTGGGGAGGGGACACTGAAGCTTTCTTT
CASSFWGGDTEAFF
>NA|TRBV2|TRBJ2-1|TRBD1
TGTGCCAGCAGTGGCGCCGGGACAGGGGTTCGGAATGAGCAGTTCTTC
CASSGAGTGVRNEQFF
>NA|TRBV9|TRBJ1-6|NA
TGTGCCAGCAACGTAGGCGGGAGTACGAGATCACCCCTCCACTTT
CASNVGGSTRSPLHF
>NA|TRBV4-1|TRBJ2-1|NA
TGCGCCAGCAGCCAAGATTTAGGACGCCCCGGGGCCTACAATGAGCAGTTCTTC
CASSQDLGRPGAYNEQFF
>few|TRBV7-9|TRBJ2-2|TRBD1
TGTGCCAGCAGCTTCGACAGGGGGTTTAACACCGGGGAGCTGTTTTTT
CASSFDRGFNTGELFF
>once|TRBV6-6|TRBJ1-2|TRBD1
TGTGCCACCAAGACAGGGGACTATGGCTACACCTTC
CATKTGDYGYTF
>NA|TRBV27|TRBJ1-4|TRBD1
TGTGCCAGCAGTTCCTCGACAGGGTTATATGAAAAACTGTTTTTT
CASSSSTGLYEKLFF
>few|TRBV30|TRBJ1-1|NA
TGTGCCTTTGCGAAGGCGGCTGAAGCTTTCTTT
CAFAKAAEAFF
>NA|TRBV7-8|TRBJ1-3|TRBD1
TGTGCCAGCAGCTTAGTGCTAGGGACAGGTGCTTCCTCTGGAAACACCATATATTTT
CASSLVLGTGASSGNTIYF
>once|TRBV9|TRBJ1-1|NA
TGTGCCAGCAGCCCCCAGAACACTGAAGCTTTCTTT
CASSPQNTEAFF
>NA|TRBV7-9|TRBJ2-2|TRBD2
TGTGCCAGCAGCTTAGCCGGGGGGAGAGACACCGGGGAGCTGTTTTTT
CASSLAGGRDTGELFF
>NA|TRBV19|TRBJ1-1|TRBD1
TGTGCCAGTAGTAGAAAAGGACAGGGGAACACTGAAGCTTTCTTT
CASSRKGQGNTEAFF
>once|TRBV6-5|TRBJ1-5|TRBD1
TGTGCCAGCAGTTACGGGACAGGGGATCAGCCCCAGCATTTT
CASSYGTGDQPQHF
>NA|TRBV30|TRBJ1-2|TRBD1
TGTGCCTGGAGCTACCAAGGACAGGGGGGTGGCTACACCTTC
CAWSYQGQGGGYTF
>NA|TRBV5-4|TRBJ1-1|NA
TGTGCCAGCAGTTGGTCCGGGGGAAACACTGAAGCTTTCTTT
CASSWSGGNTEAFF
>once|TRBV29-1|TRBJ1-5|TRBD1
TGCAGCGTTTCAACAGGGGATCAGCCCCAGCATTTT
CSVSTGDQPQHF
>NA|TRBV18|TRBJ2-7|NA
TGTGCCAGCTCTCCGAGCTCCTACGAGCAGTACTTC
CASSPSSYEQYF
>NA|TRBV19|TRBJ2-1|TRBD2
TGTGCCAGTAGTATAGCCAAACTAGCGGGAGGGCCTAAGGATGAGCAGTTCTTC
CASSIAKLAGGPKDEQFF
>once|TRBV30|TRBJ1-2|NA
TGTGCCTGGAGTGTCCCAGGGGATACTAACTATGGCTACACCTTC
CAWSVPGDTNYGYTF
>once|TRBV19|TRBJ1-1|NA
TGTGCCAGTATATCGCGGCCGAACACTGAAGCTTTCTTT
CASISRPNTEAFF
>NA|TRBV13|TRBJ1-4|NA
TGTGCCAGCAGCTTGAGGACTCCTTCAGGTGAAAAACTGTTTTTT
CASSLRTPSGEKLFF
>few|TRBV20-1|TRBJ1-1|NA
TGCAGTGCTACGGGGAACACTGAAGCTTTCTTT
CSATGNTEAFF
>NA|TRBV15|TRBJ2-5|NA
TGTGCCACCAGCAGAGAACGGGGGTGGACGGTCGGAGAGACCCAGTACTTC
CATSRERGWTVGETQYF
>once|TRBV7-2|TRBJ1-1|NA
TGTGCCAGCAGCAATTCCGAACGGGGGTGGGGGAACACTGAAGCTTTCTTT
CASSNSERGWGNTEAFF
>once|TRBV6-5|TRBJ1-2|NA
TGTGCCAGCAGGGCCGATGGGGGGAACTATGGCTACACCTTC
CASRADGGNYGYTF
>NA|TRBV20-1|TRBJ1-5|NA
TGCAGTGCTAGGGGGGCGACCCAGCATTTT
CSARGATQHF
>NA|TRBV9|TRBJ1-1|NA
TGTGCCAGCAGCAGGAGTCCCGAGAACACTGAAGCTTTCTTT
CASSRSPENTEAFF
>once|TRBV30|TRBJ2-7|NA
TGTGCCTGGAGTCCAGGGCCTCCCGAGCAGTACTTC
CAWSPGPPEQYF
>NA|TRBV6-5|TRBJ2-1|TRBD2
TGTGCCAGCAGTTACGACGGGAGGATAGACAATGAGCAGTTCTTC
CASSYDGRIDNEQFF
>once|TRBV5-6|TRBJ2-7|NA
TGTGCCAGCAGCTCGGAGCCCTACGAGCAGTACTTC
CASSSEPYEQYF
>NA|TRBV5-1|TRBJ1-6|NA
TGCGCCAGCAGCTTGTCGGTGGGCCCCTATAATTCACCCCTCCACTTT
CASSLSVGPYNSPLHF